The clone carrying this T cell receptor (beta chain) was detected ten times or more. The data were taken from a study of Graves' ophthalmopathy and Graves' hyperthyroidism. RNA transcripts were the template, and TCR beta CDR3 regions were amplified from them. HTBI primers served in a first-round RT-PCR, which a second-round multiplex PCR followed. One entry per CDR3 protein results from TCRdb running MiXCR on the multiplex PCR reads. The sample includes around 660,000 distinct CDR3 sequences, about two fifths of them seen just once. V was trimmed by 2 bases and J by 2 bases, leaving 6 bases between them. Germline values: CDR1 LGHNA, CDR2 YNFKEQ. This CDR3 is built from 13 residues.

The TCR sequence derives from an adult man with Graves' ophthalmopathy. The sample was peripheral blood. The chain is built from TRBV4-2 and TRBJ1-2; D unresolved. The CDR3 DNA is TGTGCCAGCAGCCAAAGTGAGAACTATGGCTACACCTTC. Encoded protein: CASSQSENYGYTF.